This entry lists 32 T cell receptor beta chains sequenced from one sample in a study of beta chain features in type 1 diabetes. Expressed TCRB transcripts were sequenced after all isolated RNA was converted to cDNA. Measured with immunoSEQ multiplex PCR; TCRdb has only the in-frame clones, and not every one. Altogether a few hundred thousand clones are present, approximately 15% being singletons, with the ten largest covering roughly 0.019%. Study results and limitations: All four CD4+ subsets from Type 1 diabetes patients carried moderately but significantly shorter TCRB CDR3s.

No antigens are known for them. What was sequenced was naive CD4+ T cells from blood. These receptors all stem from a man aged 25-45 years with type 1 diabetes.

This chain uses TRBV2 with TRBJ2-5, with 8 positions matching TRBD2. From germline, CDR1 is SNHLY and CDR2 FYNNEI. V lost 7 bases and J lost 1; bases outside the gene matches: 8. The CDR3 loop spans 15 amino acids. The CDR3 region is CASTEGLAGQETQYF. DNA for the CDR3: TGTGCCAGCACCGAGGGCCTAGCGGGCCAAGAGACCCAGTACTTC.

This clone was counted a few times. V is TRBV10-3 and J is TRBJ2-5; maybe TRBD1 (5 bases). V shed 2 bases and J shed 2 bases, with 9 bases lying between them. Germline V gene lookup returns CDR1 ENHRY and CDR2 SYGVKD. This CDR3 comprises 14 residues. The CDR3 DNA reads as TGTGCCATCAGTGAGCCAGGGAATCAAGAGACCCAGTACTTC. Protein sequence: CAISEPGNQETQYF.

This rearrangement joins TRBV15 to TRBJ1-5; 10 positions match TRBD1. V shed 5 bases and J 5 bases; nucleotides not matched to a gene: 3. Per germline, CDR1 LNHNV and CDR2 YYDKDF (reference sequence). The CDR3 contains 14 residues. The CDR3 loop is CATSGGTGDQPQHF. CDR3 DNA sequence: TGTGCCACCAGCGGGGGGACAGGGGATCAGCCCCAGCATTTT.

The chain joins TRBV6-5 to TRBJ1-6; TRBD1 aligns across 9 bases. CDR1 and CDR2 from the germline V gene are MNHEY and SVGAGI. V shed 6 bases, J shed 10 bases, and the junction held 4 bases outside the gene matches. The CDR3 is 13 residues long. CDR3: CASSLDRGSPLHF. In DNA, the CDR3 is TGTGCCAGCAGCCTGGACAGGGGATCACCCCTCCACTTT.

The table lists this clone with a few counts. This chain links TRBV5-1 with TRBJ2-3, with 10 bases matching TRBD1. Germline values: CDR1 SGHRS, CDR2 YFSETQ. V gave up 4 bases and J gave up 1 base; unmatched junction bases: 6. The CDR3 consists of 16 residues. The DNA for the CDR3 is TGCGCCAGCAGCCTACGACAGGGGGCAGGCACAGATACGCAGTATTTT. Protein sequence: CASSLRQGAGTDTQYF. The variable domain in full, with the rest retrieved from reference TRBV5-1 and TRBJ2-3, is KAGVTQTPRYLIKTRGQQVTLSCSPISGHRSVSWYQQTPGQGLQFLFEYFSETQRNKGNFPGRFSGRQFSNSRSEMNVSTLELGDSALYLCASSLRQGAGTDTQYFGPGTRLTVL.

This clone was detected only a few times. The rearrangement uses TRBV6-5 and TRBJ2-1; 7 bases agree with TRBD1. This CDR3 region has 14 residues. CDR1 and CDR2 from the germline V gene are MNHEY and SVGAGI. The V gene end was trimmed by 2 bases and the J gene end by 16 bases; junction bases not matched to a gene: 14. This chain's CDR3 is CASSYRRQGPLSFF. CDR3 nucleotides: TGTGCCAGCAGTTACCGAAGACAGGGCCCCCTTTCTTTCTTC.

The chain joins TRBV15 to TRBJ1-3; D possibly corresponds to TRBD1 (6 bases). Trimming shortened V by 5 bases and J by 4 bases, and 18 bases separated the two germline ends. The CDR3 loop spans 16 amino acids. The germline CDR1 and CDR2 sequences are LNHNV and YYDKDF (reference sequence). The CDR3 loop reads CATSSKGGGRGNTIYF. CDR3 bases: TGTGCCACCAGCTCAAAAGGCGGGGGGCGAGGAAACACCATATATTTT.

The V call is TRBV29-1, the J call TRBJ1-1; 8 nucleotides line up with TRBD1. Germline trimming cut 6 bases from V and 2 bases from J; bases unmatched to any gene: 5. The CDR3 is made up of 13 amino acids. Germline values: CDR1 SQVTM, CDR2 ANQGSEA. The CDR3 DNA reads TGCAGCGTGAACAGGGGGAGTAACACTGAAGCTTTCTTT. Residues: CSVNRGSNTEAFF.

There are a few counts of this clone. The chain joins TRBV29-1 to TRBJ2-5; weak D call: TRBD1 (5 bases). CDR1 and CDR2 from the germline V gene are SQVTM and ANQGSEA. Trimming took off 1 base at V and 5 bases at J, with 11 bases between the two ends. The CDR3 length is 13 residues. CDR3 in DNA: TGCAGCGTTGAAGGGACAAAAGGGGAGACCCAGTACTTC. Amino acid sequence: CSVEGTKGETQYF.

This clone was detected only a few times. The chain links TRBV4-2 to TRBJ1-6; D is possibly TRBD1 (5 bases). This CDR3 region has 16 residues. Trimming removed 4 bases from V and 4 bases from J, with 14 bases in between. Germline lookup yields CDR1 LGHNA and CDR2 YNFKEQ. In DNA form, the CDR3 reads TGTGCCAGCAGCCCAAACCTAGGGGAATATAATTCACCCCTCCACTTT. Amino acids: CASSPNLGEYNSPLHF.

This clone was found a few times. This chain links TRBV7-9 with TRBJ1-2; the D gene is possibly TRBD1 (6 bases). The germline V and J ends were trimmed by 5 bases and 4 bases, with 11 bases remaining between them. The CDR3 is 13 residues long. CDR1 is SEHNR, CDR2 FQNEAQ, per germline (reference sequence). In DNA, the CDR3 is TGTGCCAGCAGCGAGGGGGAAGCCTATGGCTACACCTTC. Translation: CASSEGEAYGYTF. Full variable domain (remainder filled in from reference TRBV7-9 and TRBJ1-2): DTGVSQNPRHKITKRGQNVTFRCDPISEHNRLYWYRQTLGQGPEFLTYFQNEAQLEKSRLLSDRFSAERPKGSFSTLEIQRTEQGDSAMYLCASSEGEAYGYTFGSGTRLTVV.

This rearrangement joins TRBV5-1 to TRBJ2-3; D is possibly TRBD2 (6 bases). Trimming removed 1 base from V and 3 bases from J, with 18 bases in between. The CDR3 runs 17 residues. CDR1 and CDR2 from the germline V gene are SGHRS and YFSETQ. This CDR3 reads CASSLFTAGAGTDTQYF. The DNA for the CDR3 is TGCGCCAGCAGCTTGTTCACGGCTGGGGCGGGGACAGATACGCAGTATTTT.

The rearrangement joins TRBV29-1 to TRBJ1-3; D is ambiguous. Per the germline V gene, CDR1 is SQVTM and CDR2 is ANQGSEA. This CDR3 has 13 residues. Trimming stripped 4 bases from V and 0 bases from J, with 7 bases between. CDR3 residues: CSVGEVSGNTIYF. CDR3 nucleotides: TGCAGCGTTGGCGAAGTCTCTGGAAACACCATATATTTT.

The chain links TRBV18 to TRBJ1-6; 10 nucleotides agree with TRBD1. The V gene end was trimmed by 0 bases and the J gene end by 10 bases; junction bases not matched to a gene: 6. CDR3 length equals 16 residues. Germline V gene lookup returns CDR1 KGHSH and CDR2 LQKENI. The CDR3 DNA reads as TGTGCCAGCTCACCACCGGGACAGGGGAGCGGCTCACCCCTCCACTTT. It specifies CASSPPGQGSGSPLHF.

This rearrangement joins TRBV19 to TRBJ2-7; 11 bases match TRBD2. Trimming took 0 bases from V and 6 from J; bases not matched to a gene: 4. Germline V gene sequence: CDR1 LNHDA, CDR2 SQIVND (reference sequence). CDR3 length: 15 residues. In nucleotides, the CDR3 is TGTGCCAGTAGTATAGAACTAGCGGGAGTTTCCGAGCAGTACTTC. This sequence encodes CASSIELAGVSEQYF.

This clone was counted a few times. This rearrangement joins TRBV27 to TRBJ2-4; TRBD1 agrees at 9 bases. CDR1 is MNHEY, CDR2 SMNVEV, per germline (reference sequence). V lost 2 bases and J lost 8; bases outside the gene matches: 7. CDR3 size: 15 residues. The CDR3, as DNA: TGTGCCAGCAGTTTAATAGGACAGGGGAAAGACATTCAGTACTTC. It specifies CASSLIGQGKDIQYF.

This chain uses TRBV27 with TRBJ2-7, with 7 bases aligning to TRBD2. J was trimmed by 0 bases and V by 8 bases; bases with no gene match: 7. The CDR3 loop spans 14 amino acids. CDR1 is MNHEY and CDR2 is SMNVEV in the germline V gene (reference sequence). The CDR3 protein is CASGAGRYSYEQYF. CDR3 coding DNA: TGTGCCAGCGGAGCGGGACGTTACTCCTACGAGCAGTACTTC.

This clone was seen a few times. This chain joins TRBV21-1 and TRBJ2-5; the table names TRBD1, a call not compared with the DNA. TRBV21-1 is assigned pseudogene status. This CDR3 is 8 amino acids long. Here the CDR3 DNA reads TGTGCCTGGGGCACCCAGTACTTC. Protein product: CAWGTQYF.

This clone was seen a handful of times. The rearrangement joins TRBV2 to TRBJ2-7; TRBD2 might be the D (5 bases). V shed 2 bases and J shed 5 bases, with 7 bases lying between them. Looked up from germline, CDR1 is SNHLY and CDR2 is FYNNEI. The CDR3 is 12 residues long. CDR3 region: CASSETGNEQYF. The CDR3 region has the DNA TGTGCCAGCAGTGAAACGGGGAACGAGCAGTACTTC.

This clone was seen more than once but under ten times. The V call is TRBV5-6, the J call TRBJ2-2; perhaps TRBD1 as D (5 bases). The germline CDR1 and CDR2 sequences are SGHDT and YYEEEE. The CDR3 loop spans 16 amino acids. Trimming took off 4 bases at V and 3 bases at J, with 16 bases between the two ends. The CDR3 here is CASSNFRDWDTGELFF. CDR3 DNA: TGTGCCAGCAGCAACTTCAGGGATTGGGACACCGGGGAGCTGTTTTTT.

This clone was seen a few times. The rearrangement links TRBV5-1 to TRBJ2-2; D perhaps matches TRBD2 (6 bases). This CDR3 contains 14 residues. V lost 1 base, J lost 5 bases, and 9 bases lay in between. Germline CDR1 and CDR2: SGHRS and YFSETQ. The DNA of the CDR3 is TGCGCCAGCAGCTTGAACCGGGGGACCGGGGAGCTGTTTTTT. Protein: CASSLNRGTGELFF.

The chain has TRBV15 and TRBJ1-5, with 8 bases identical to TRBD1. CDR1 LNHNV and CDR2 YYDKDF come from the germline V gene (reference sequence). V shed 0 bases and J 8 bases; nucleotides not matched to a gene: 3. The CDR3 extends over 14 amino acids. CDR3 sequence reads: CATSRDQGAEPQHF. The CDR3 DNA follows: TGTGCCACCAGCAGAGATCAGGGGGCTGAGCCCCAGCATTTT.

This clone was seen more than once but under ten times. This rearrangement joins TRBV5-1 to TRBJ2-3; D ambiguous. V lost 0 bases to trimming and J lost 2 bases, with 10 bases between them. This CDR3 has 15 residues. CDR1 and CDR2 (germline): SGHRS, YFSETQ. CDR3 sequence: CASSLALTVTDTQYF. CDR3 coding DNA: TGCGCCAGCAGCTTGGCCTTAACGGTCACAGATACGCAGTATTTT.

In its sample, this clone was seen a few times. V and J are TRBV29-1 and TRBJ2-3; 10 positions agree with TRBD2. The germline CDR1 and CDR2 sequences are SQVTM and ANQGSEA. The CDR3 has 14 residues. V dropped 4 bases and J dropped 5; count of bases not matched to a gene: 6. The CDR3 loop is CSVVASGGLDTQYF. The CDR3 DNA follows: TGCAGCGTTGTTGCTAGCGGGGGTTTAGATACGCAGTATTTT.

This clone was counted a few times. This chain uses TRBV19 with TRBJ2-5; 7 nucleotides align to TRBD1. J was trimmed by 1 base and V by 5 bases; bases with no gene match: 1. The CDR3 totals 13 residues. From germline, CDR1 is LNHDA and CDR2 SQIVND (reference sequence). This CDR3 reads CASSGTAQETQYF. CDR3 in DNA: TGTGCCAGTAGTGGGACAGCCCAAGAGACCCAGTACTTC.

This chain connects TRBV5-1 to TRBJ1-2; TRBD1 matches at 7 bases. Germline V gene sequence: CDR1 SGHRS, CDR2 YFSETQ. CDR3 size: 16 residues. V shed 0 bases, J shed 2 bases, and the junction held 7 bases outside the gene matches. The CDR3 here is CASSLAETGSNYGYTF. CDR3 in DNA: TGCGCCAGCAGCTTGGCCGAGACAGGGTCCAACTATGGCTACACCTTC.

This clone turned up a few times. The chain has TRBV7-9 and TRBJ2-3; 10 bases fit TRBD2. V lost 3 bases, J lost 4 bases, and 7 bases stayed unmatched. The CDR3 has 16 amino acids. Germline V gene lookup returns CDR1 SEHNR and CDR2 FQNEAQ (reference sequence). This CDR3 reads CASSFDLAGDADTQYF. The CDR3 coding sequence is TGTGCCAGCAGCTTTGATCTAGCGGGGGACGCAGATACGCAGTATTTT. Full variable domain (outside the CDR3, taken from reference TRBV7-9 and TRBJ2-3): DTGVSQNPRHKITKRGQNVTFRCDPISEHNRLYWYRQTLGQGPEFLTYFQNEAQLEKSRLLSDRFSAERPKGSFSTLEIQRTEQGDSAMYLCASSFDLAGDADTQYFGPGTRLTVL.

In nucleotides, the CDR3 is TGTGCCTGGAGTGTCAGGGGACAGCGGAATCAGCCCCAGCATTTT. As protein: CAWSVRGQRNQPQHF. V gene TRBV30 combines with J gene TRBJ1-5; 7 positions agree with TRBD1. The CDR3 loop spans 15 amino acids. CDR1 and CDR2 (germline): GTSNPN, SVGIG (reference sequence). With 0 bases clipped from V and 4 bases from J, the junction kept 6 bases outside the gene matches.

This chain links TRBV27 with TRBJ1-2, with a possible D match to TRBD1 (5 bases). Trimming took 5 bases from V and 4 from J, leaving 14 bases between them. CDR3 length equals 14 residues. Looked up from germline, CDR1 is MNHEY and CDR2 is SMNVEV (reference sequence). CDR3 nucleotides: TGTGCCAGCAGTCCGCGGGGGTCCCCCTATGGCTACACCTTC. Amino acids: CASSPRGSPYGYTF.

This clone was recorded a few times. Other DNA sequences in the sample encode the same CDR3. This chain joins TRBV30 and TRBJ1-5; TRBD1 matches at 7 bases. Germline CDR1 and CDR2: GTSNPN and SVGIG (reference sequence). J gave up 4 bases and V 0 bases, and 0 bases lay outside the gene matches. The CDR3 is made up of 13 amino acids. The CDR3 is CAWSVQGNQPQHF. The CDR3 DNA sequence: TGTGCCTGGAGTGTACAGGGGAATCAGCCCCAGCATTTT. The full variable domain, rest sourced from reference TRBV30 and TRBJ1-5, is SQTIHQWPATLVQPVGSPLSLECTVEGTSNPNLYWYRQAAGRGLQLLFYSVGIGQISSEVPQNLSASRPQDRQFILSSKKLLLSDSGFYLCAWSVQGNQPQHFGDGTRLSIL.

This clone was recorded a few times. The V gene is TRBV29-1, the J gene TRBJ1-5; TRBD1 matches at 8 bases. CDR3 length: 14 residues. Germline assignment: CDR1 SQVTM and CDR2 ANQGSEA. V lost 4 bases, J lost 5 bases, and 7 bases stayed unmatched. CDR3 protein: CSVVTGGRDQPQHF. The CDR3 nucleotides are TGCAGCGTTGTCACAGGGGGAAGGGATCAGCCCCAGCATTTT.

J is TRBJ2-5 and V is TRBV18, with D possibly TRBD2 on 6 matching bases. Trimming removed 3 bases from V and 0 bases from J, with 17 bases in between. CDR3 length equals 17 residues. Germline-derived CDR1 and CDR2 are KGHSH and LQKENI. The DNA for the CDR3 is TGTGCCAGCTCACCCATCCCGCTAGCGCCCTACCAAGAGACCCAGTACTTC. Translated: CASSPIPLAPYQETQYF. Together with reference TRBV18 and TRBJ2-5, the CDR3 gives the full variable domain: NAGVMQNPRHLVRRRGQEARLRCSPMKGHSHVYWYRQLPEEGLKFMVYLQKENIIDESGMPKERFSAEFPKEGPSILRIQQVVRGDSAAYFCASSPIPLAPYQETQYFGPGTRLLVL.